One and the same sample provided the 26 T cell receptor beta chains below, sequenced in a study of blood T cell repertoires in COVID-19. Measured with immunoSEQ multiplex PCR; TCRdb has only the in-frame clones, and not every one. The sample contains more than 110,000 clones, 85% to 90% of which appear only once. The source material was peripheral blood. The origin of the receptors is a woman of 80 years or more with acute or convalescent COVID-19.

The V gene is TRBV5-4, the J gene TRBJ1-3; no clear D. V was trimmed by 4 bases and J by 0 bases, leaving 5 bases between them. CDR3 size: 13 residues. CDR1 is SGHNT and CDR2 is YYREEE in the germline V gene (reference sequence). The CDR3 here is CASSLNSGNTIYF. The CDR3 bases are TGTGCCAGCAGCCTAAACTCTGGAAACACCATATATTTT.

The chain joins TRBV19 to TRBJ1-2; D is uncertain. Trimming stripped 7 bases from V and 0 bases from J, with 9 bases between. The CDR3 loop spans 13 amino acids. The germline CDR1 and CDR2 sequences are LNHDA and SQIVND (reference sequence). This CDR3 is CASNERTNYGYTF. The CDR3 DNA reads as TGTGCCAGTAACGAGAGGACTAACTATGGCTACACCTTC.

The genes are TRBV9 and TRBJ2-3; no clear D. The CDR3 sequence is 14 residues long. Germline CDR1 is SGDLS and CDR2 is YYNGEE. The V gene lost 0 bases and the J gene lost 0 bases, with 5 bases spanning the gap. CDR3 sequence: CASSVATSTDTQYF. The CDR3 nucleotides are TGTGCCAGCAGCGTAGCTACTAGCACAGATACGCAGTATTTT.

The V and J genes are TRBV7-9 and TRBJ2-5; a possible D gene is TRBD2 (6 bases). V was pared by 5 bases and J by 2 bases, with 12 bases between. Germline CDR1 SEHNR, CDR2 FQNEAQ (reference sequence). The CDR3 is 14 amino acids. CDR3 nucleotide sequence: TGTGCCAGCAGCACCGGGACTCATCAAGAGACCCAGTACTTC. Translating it yields CASSTGTHQETQYF.

V gene TRBV6-5 combines with J gene TRBJ2-2; D perhaps matches TRBD1 (6 bases). The CDR3 consists of 14 residues. Germline V gives CDR1 MNHEY, CDR2 SVGAGI. V gave up 6 bases and J gave up 4 bases, with 12 bases separating them. CDR3: CASSTTGTTGELFF. The CDR3, as DNA: TGTGCCAGCAGCACTACAGGGACCACCGGGGAGCTGTTTTTT.

The chain uses TRBV6-4 and TRBJ1-1, with a tentative D call TRBD1 (6 bases). V dropped 6 bases and J dropped 1 base, with 9 bases sitting between them. This CDR3 comprises 13 residues. The germline V gene encodes CDR1 MRHNA and CDR2 SNTAGT. The CDR3 bases are TGTGCCAGCAGCCAGACAGGGAACACTGAAGCTTTCTTT. The encoded protein is CASSQTGNTEAFF.

This clone was seen a handful of times. The V call is TRBV19, the J call TRBJ2-5; D might be TRBD1 (5 bases). CDR3 length: 16 residues. Germline CDR1 and CDR2: LNHDA and SQIVND (reference sequence). V was shortened by 3 bases and J by 5 bases, with 19 bases between the two germline ends. The CDR3, as DNA: TGTGCCAGTAGTATCAGAGGCACGGTGGGGCGTGAGACCCAGTACTTC. This codes for CASSIRGTVGRETQYF.

The rearrangement links TRBV11-2 to TRBJ1-1; possibly TRBD1 for D (6 bases). Germline-derived CDR1 and CDR2 are SGHAT and FQNNGV. This CDR3 contains 12 residues. V was cut by 0 bases and J by 8 bases, with 7 bases left in between. Written as DNA, the CDR3 is TGTGCCAGCAGCTTAGATAGGGGGGAAGCTTTCTTT. It is translated as CASSLDRGEAFF. The full variable domain, in which reference TRBV11-2 and TRBJ1-1 provide the parts outside the CDR3, is EAGVAQSPRYKIIEKRQSVAFWCNPISGHATLYWYQQILGQGPKLLIQFQNNGVVDDSQLPKDRFSAERLKGVDSTLKIQPAKLEDSAVYLCASSLDRGEAFFGQGTRLTVV.

This chain links TRBV28 with TRBJ2-4; 8 bases agree with TRBD1. V lost 6 bases and J lost 7; bases outside the gene matches: 11. Germline lookup yields CDR1 MDHEN and CDR2 SYDVKM. This CDR3 spans 15 amino acids. CDR3 in amino acids: CASSTTGVSLNIQYF. The CDR3, as DNA: TGTGCCAGCAGCACGACAGGGGTGAGCCTTAACATTCAGTACTTC.

CDR3 protein: CASSPLENYGYTF. CDR3 sequence (DNA): TGTGCCAGCTCACCTTTAGAAAACTATGGCTACACCTTC. J is TRBJ1-2 and V is TRBV18; no definite D call. The CDR3 is 13 amino acids. V gave up 3 bases and J gave up 2 bases, with 7 bases separating them. Germline CDR1 is KGHSH and CDR2 is LQKENI. The complete variable domain, with remaining parts taken from reference TRBV18 and TRBJ1-2, reads NAGVMQNPRHLVRRRGQEARLRCSPMKGHSHVYWYRQLPEEGLKFMVYLQKENIIDESGMPKERFSAEFPKEGPSILRIQQVVRGDSAAYFCASSPLENYGYTFGSGTRLTVV.

J is TRBJ2-7 and V is TRBV11-2; D ambiguous. The CDR3 loop spans 14 amino acids. The V and J ends lost 5 bases and 3 bases respectively, with 14 bases between them. CDR1 is SGHAT, CDR2 FQNNGV, per germline. CDR3 nucleotide sequence: TGTGCCAGCAGCCGCCTAGGAAGATACTACGAGCAGTACTTC. This gives the protein CASSRLGRYYEQYF.

This chain joins TRBV5-1 and TRBJ1-2; a possible D gene is TRBD1 (5 bases). Trimming removed 0 bases at V and 4 bases at J, with 13 bases between. The CDR3 has 15 residues. Per germline, CDR1 SGHRS and CDR2 YFSETQ. The CDR3, as DNA: TGCGCCAGCAGCTTGGCCTTGGGGGGAGGCTATGGCTACACCTTC. Its translation: CASSLALGGGYGYTF.

V gene TRBV7-3 combines with J gene TRBJ2-3; D may be TRBD1 (5 bases). V was pared by 2 bases and J by 9 bases, with 15 bases between. CDR1 and CDR2 (germline): SGHTA, FQGTGA. CDR3 size: 14 residues. CDR3 DNA sequence: TGTGCCAGCAGCTTACATCCCAGGGTGGGCACGCAGTATTTT. Translating gives CASSLHPRVGTQYF.

V is TRBV7-8 and J is TRBJ1-3; D uncertain. CDR3 size: 15 residues. Deletions cut 1 base from V and 4 bases from J, with 11 bases between. Germline values: CDR1 SGHVS, CDR2 FQNEAQ. CDR3 nucleotides: TGTGCCAGCAGCTTAGGTGGCAGTTCAGGAAACACCATATATTTT. Protein: CASSLGGSSGNTIYF. The full variable domain, completed using reference TRBV7-8 and TRBJ1-3, is GAGVSQSPRYKVAKRGQDVALRCDPISGHVSLFWYQQALGQGPEFLTYFQNEAQLDKSGLPSDRFFAERPEGSVSTLKIQRTQQEDSAVYLCASSLGGSSGNTIYFGEGSWLTVV.

The chain joins TRBV5-1 to TRBJ2-5; D is unresolved. The CDR3 has 14 amino acids. The V gene lost 6 bases and the J gene lost 1 base, with 13 bases spanning the gap. Germline V CDR1 and CDR2: SGHRS, YFSETQ. This CDR3 reads CASTPRPGQETQYF. For the CDR3, the DNA is TGCGCCAGCACCCCTCGCCCCGGCCAAGAGACCCAGTACTTC.

The chain links TRBV29-1 to TRBJ1-1, with D perhaps TRBD1 (5 bases). V was cut by 3 bases and J by 3 bases, with 14 bases left in between. The CDR3 totals 14 residues. Looked up from germline, CDR1 is SQVTM and CDR2 is ANQGSEA. Here the CDR3 reads CSVDLRVGYTEAFF. DNA of the CDR3: TGCAGCGTTGATCTCAGGGTTGGGTACACTGAAGCTTTCTTT.

The CDR3 region has the DNA TGTGCCAGCAGCCAAGGATGGGCAGGGAAAACTGAAGCTTTCTTT. The encoded protein is CASSQGWAGKTEAFF. The chain links TRBV3-1 (or the pseudogene TRBV3-2) to TRBJ1-1; a possible D gene is TRBD1 (5 bases). The CDR3 has 15 amino acids. Germline assignment: CDR1 LGHDT and CDR2 YNNKEL (reference sequence). V was shortened by 1 base and J by 5 bases, with 14 bases between the two germline ends.

V is TRBV3-1 (or the pseudogene TRBV3-2) and J is TRBJ1-3; D unclear. CDR1 LGHDT and CDR2 YNNKEL come from the germline V gene (reference sequence). Trimming removed 1 base from V and 4 bases from J, with 5 bases in between. The CDR3 is 13 residues long. The CDR3 DNA follows: TGTGCCAGCAGCCAAGTTATAGGAAACACCATATATTTT. Amino acid sequence: CASSQVIGNTIYF.

The rearrangement joins TRBV5-1 to TRBJ2-1, with TRBD2 matching 8 bases. Trimming at V came to 1 base and at J to 2 bases, leaving 5 bases not matched to a gene. CDR3 length equals 16 residues. Germline lookup yields CDR1 SGHRS and CDR2 YFSETQ. CDR3 in DNA: TGCGCCAGCAGCTTGTCTGCGGGGGGAACCTACAATGAGCAGTTCTTC. The encoded protein is CASSLSAGGTYNEQFF.

This rearrangement joins TRBV5-1 to TRBJ1-3; tentatively, D is TRBD1 (6 bases). The CDR3 covers 15 residues. V was trimmed by 0 bases and J by 0 bases, leaving 7 bases between them. The germline V gene encodes CDR1 SGHRS and CDR2 YFSETQ. The CDR3 sequence: CASSLAGVSGNTIYF. For the CDR3, the DNA is TGCGCCAGCAGCTTGGCAGGGGTCTCTGGAAACACCATATATTTT.

The V gene is TRBV29-1, the J gene TRBJ1-2; D gene ambiguous. The CDR3 totals 16 residues. Per the germline V gene, CDR1 is SQVTM and CDR2 is ANQGSEA. V lost 6 bases to trimming and J lost 1 base, with 21 bases between them. The CDR3 loop reads CSVDFGRSNFNYGYTF. The CDR3 nucleotides are TGCAGCGTGGACTTCGGACGGAGTAACTTTAACTATGGCTACACCTTC.

This rearrangement joins TRBV3-1 (or the pseudogene TRBV3-2) to TRBJ1-1, with TRBD1 matching 8 bases. The CDR3 has 13 amino acids. In germline, CDR1 is LGHDT, CDR2 YNNKEL (reference sequence). With 7 bases clipped from V and 3 bases from J, the junction kept 4 bases outside the gene matches. The CDR3 DNA reads TGTGCCAGCATGAAACAGGGGGACACTGAAGCTTTCTTT. As protein: CASMKQGDTEAFF.

The chain couples TRBV5-1 to TRBJ1-5; 9 bases are shared with TRBD1. The CDR3 totals 17 residues. The V gene end was trimmed by 4 bases and the J gene end by 5 bases; junction bases not matched to a gene: 13. Germline loops: CDR1 SGHRS, CDR2 YFSETQ. The chain's CDR3 is CASSLEPLGQGDQPQHF. CDR3 DNA: TGCGCCAGCAGCCTTGAACCCCTGGGACAGGGTGATCAGCCCCAGCATTTT.

The rearrangement links TRBV5-1 to TRBJ1-3; perhaps TRBD1 as D (6 bases). CDR3 length equals 16 residues. V was trimmed by 0 bases and J by 3 bases, leaving 13 bases between them. Per the germline V gene, CDR1 is SGHRS and CDR2 is YFSETQ. CDR3: CASSLDSQGGGNTIYF. The CDR3 DNA reads TGCGCCAGCAGCTTGGATTCACAGGGCGGTGGAAACACCATATATTTT.

This clone was seen a single time. The chain carries TRBV4-1 and TRBJ2-5, with 8 positions matching TRBD1. Germline trimming cut 2 bases from V and 5 bases from J; bases unmatched to any gene: 10. Germline V gene sequence: CDR1 MGHRA, CDR2 YSYEKL. This CDR3 region has 16 residues. The chain's CDR3 is CASSQKGQGQGETQYF. The CDR3 bases are TGCGCCAGCAGCCAAAAAGGACAGGGTCAGGGGGAGACCCAGTACTTC.

V gene TRBV6-6 combines with J gene TRBJ1-1; maybe TRBD1 (6 bases). This CDR3 comprises 16 residues. Trimming took off 6 bases at V and 4 bases at J, with 21 bases between the two ends. Germline CDR1 MNHNY, CDR2 SVGAGI (reference sequence). As DNA, the CDR3 is TGTGCCAGCAGCCCTTCCCCGGGCCAGGGGATCACTGAAGCTTTCTTT. Translation: CASSPSPGQGITEAFF.